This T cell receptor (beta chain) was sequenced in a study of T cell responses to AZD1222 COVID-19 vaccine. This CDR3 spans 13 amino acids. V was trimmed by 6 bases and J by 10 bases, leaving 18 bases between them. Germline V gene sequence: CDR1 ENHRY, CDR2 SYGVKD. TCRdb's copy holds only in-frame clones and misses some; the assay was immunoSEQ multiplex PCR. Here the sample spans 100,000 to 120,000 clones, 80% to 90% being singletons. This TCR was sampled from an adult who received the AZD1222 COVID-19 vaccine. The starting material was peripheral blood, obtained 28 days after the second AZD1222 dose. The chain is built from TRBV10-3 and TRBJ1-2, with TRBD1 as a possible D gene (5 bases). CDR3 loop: CAISSTEFPLYTF. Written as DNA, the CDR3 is TGTGCCATCAGCTCGACAGAGTTCCCCCTCTACACCTTC.